This T cell receptor (beta chain) was profiled in a study of early T cells in non-severe SARS-CoV-2 infection. Overall study findings and caveats: Sequences matched to VDJdb favored anti-spike CD8 responses, while private and CD4 specificities were missed.

In this sample, this clonotype turned up many times. Its antigen is undetermined. With 7 bases removed from V and 9 bases from J, the gap between germline ends came to 25 bases. Germline values: CDR1 MNHNS, CDR2 SASEGT. The CDR3 runs to 16 residues. Individual cDNA molecules received unique molecular identifiers. TCRdb processed the 5' RACE reads anew with MiXCR; each CDR3 protein has one entry. Of 55,000 to 75,000 distinct CDR3 sequences listed, approximately 10% are singletons. The clonotype was recovered from an adult who was a healthcare worker with PCR-confirmed SARS-CoV-2 infection or an uninfected control (not recorded which). The sequenced sample was whole blood. This chain uses TRBV6-1 with TRBJ2-1; the D gene is possibly TRBD2 (6 bases). The CDR3 loop reads CASNWAGTPRGGEQFF. DNA for the CDR3: TGTGCCAGCAATTGGGCCGGGACTCCCCGTGGTGGTGAGCAGTTCTTC.